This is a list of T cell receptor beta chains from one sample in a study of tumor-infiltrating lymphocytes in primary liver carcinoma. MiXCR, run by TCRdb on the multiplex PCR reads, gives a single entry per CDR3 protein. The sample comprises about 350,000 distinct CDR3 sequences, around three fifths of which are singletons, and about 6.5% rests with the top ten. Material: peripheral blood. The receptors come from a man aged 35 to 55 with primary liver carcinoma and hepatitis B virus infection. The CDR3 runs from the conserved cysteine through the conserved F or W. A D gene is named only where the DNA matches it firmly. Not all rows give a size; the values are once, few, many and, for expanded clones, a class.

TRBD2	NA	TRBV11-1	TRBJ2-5	TGTGCCAGCAACCCCCTAGCGGTACAAGAGACCCAGTACTTC	CASNPLAVQETQYF
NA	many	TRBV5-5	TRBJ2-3	TGTGCCAGCAGCCCCGGGACTAGCACAGATACGCAGTATTTT	CASSPGTSTDTQYF
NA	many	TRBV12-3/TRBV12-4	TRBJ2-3	TGTGCCAGCAGTTCCAGGGACCGGGATACGCAGTATTTT	CASSSRDRDTQYF
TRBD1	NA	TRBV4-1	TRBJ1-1	TGCGCCAGCAGCCGAGGACAGGGGAACACTGAAGATTTCTTT	CASSRGQGNTEDFF
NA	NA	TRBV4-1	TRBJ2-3	TGCGCAAGCAGCCAAGGTCTCCCCCTTCCGGGAAGCACAGATACGCAGTATTTT	CASSQGLPLPGSTDTQYF
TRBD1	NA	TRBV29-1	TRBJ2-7	TGCAATGTTGAGTTGGGACAGGGGTCGGACGAGCAGTACTTC	CNVELGQGSDEQYF
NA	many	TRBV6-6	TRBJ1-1	TGTGCCAGCAGTTACTCCGAGGGGGAAGCTTTCTTT	CASSYSEGEAFF
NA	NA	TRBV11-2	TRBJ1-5	TGTTCCAGCAGCTTAGAGGACAACAATCAGCCCCAGCATTTT	CSSSLEDNNQPQHF
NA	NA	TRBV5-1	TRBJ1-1	TGCGCCAGCAGTTACTCTGTAACGGGGAATGCTTTCTTT	CASSYSVTGNAFF
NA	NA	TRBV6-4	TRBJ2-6	TGTGCCAGCAGTGAAGCGGCCGGGTCTGGGGCCAACGTCCTGACTTTC	CASSEAAGSGANVLTF
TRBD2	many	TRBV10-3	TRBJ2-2	TGTGCCATCAGTGAGTCAGTATTAGCGGGAGAAGGTAACACCGGGGAGCTGTTTTTT	CAISESVLAGEGNTGELFF
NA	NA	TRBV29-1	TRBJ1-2	TGCAGCGTTGCCACAACCGACCGGGTGATCCCCGGCTACATCTTC	CSVATTDRVIPGYIF
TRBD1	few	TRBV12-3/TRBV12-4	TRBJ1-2	TGTGCCAGCAGTCCAGGACAGGGGGCGAGGATCGGCTATGGCTACACCTTC	CASSPGQGARIGYGYTF
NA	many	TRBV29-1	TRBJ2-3	TGCAGCGTTGAAATCCCCCTCAGCACAGATACGCAGTATTTT	CSVEIPLSTDTQYF
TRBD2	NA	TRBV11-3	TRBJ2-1	TGTGCCAGCAACTTTAATAGCGGGAGTAGGGGGCAGTTCTTC	CASNFNSGSRGQFF
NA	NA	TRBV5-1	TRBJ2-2	TGCGCCAGCAGCTTATCAGCGAACACCGGGGAGCCGTTTTTT	CASSLSANTGEPFF
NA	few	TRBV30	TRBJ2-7	TGTGCCTGGAGTCGCCAGGACGGTTCCTACGAGCAGTACTTC	CAWSRQDGSYEQYF
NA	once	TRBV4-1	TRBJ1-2	TGCGCGAGCAGCCAAGGCTCATGGAATCTGAAATTCTATGGCTACACCTTC	CASSQGSWNLKFYGYTF
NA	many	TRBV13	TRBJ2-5	TGTGCCAGCAGCTTAAGACATCGAGGGGAGACCCAGTACTTC	CASSLRHRGETQYF
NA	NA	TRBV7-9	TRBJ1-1	TGTGCCAGCAGCCCTACGACCCTCAGGCCCTTGAACACTGAAGCTTTCTTT	CASSPTTLRPLNTEAFF
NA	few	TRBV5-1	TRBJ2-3	TGCGTCAGCAGCTTGCTACTCGGCACAGATACGCAGTATTTT	CVSSLLLGTDTQYF
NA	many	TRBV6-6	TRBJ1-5	TGTGCCAGCACCCTAATGGAGGGGAGTCAGCCCCAGCATTTT	CASTLMEGSQPQHF
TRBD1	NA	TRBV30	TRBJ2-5	TGTGCCTGGGGGACAGGGATAGAGACCCAGTACTTC	CAWGTGIETQYF
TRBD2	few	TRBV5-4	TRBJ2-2	TGTGCCAGCAGCCGGACTAGCGGGAAGAACACCGGGGAGCTGTTTTTT	CASSRTSGKNTGELFF
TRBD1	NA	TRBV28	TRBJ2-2	TGTGCCAGCAGGACGACAGGGGCGATGAACATCGAGGAGCTGTTTTTT	CASRTTGAMNIEELFF
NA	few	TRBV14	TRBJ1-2	TGTGCCAGCAGCCAAGGCGACAACTATGGCTACACCTTC	CASSQGDNYGYTF
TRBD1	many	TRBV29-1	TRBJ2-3	TGCAGCGTTGAAGCCGGGGACAGGAGCACAGATACGCAGTATTTT	CSVEAGDRSTDTQYF
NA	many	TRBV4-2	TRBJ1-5	TGTGCCAGCAGCCAAGATATAGGGGGCAATCAGCCCCAGCATTTT	CASSQDIGGNQPQHF
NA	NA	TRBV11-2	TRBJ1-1	TGTGCCAGCAGCTTAGCCCTTGGAGACACTGGAGCTTTCTTT	CASSLALGDTGAFF
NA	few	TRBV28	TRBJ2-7	TGTGCCAGCAGTGCCCGACTTGAACTAGGGTACGAGCAGTACTTC	CASSARLELGYEQYF
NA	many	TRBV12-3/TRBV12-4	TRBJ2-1	TGTGCCAGCAGTTTAGCGTTGGGACTGTACAATGAGCAGTTCTTC	CASSLALGLYNEQFF
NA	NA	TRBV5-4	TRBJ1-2	TGTGCCAGCAGCTTACGGGCATGGATAAGCTATGGCTACACCTTC	CASSLRAWISYGYTF
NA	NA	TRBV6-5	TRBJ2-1	TGTGCCAGCAGTCGCACCGGATCTGTTTACAATGAGCAGTTCTTC	CASSRTGSVYNEQFF
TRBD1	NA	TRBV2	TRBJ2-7	TGTGCCAGCAGTCCCGGACAGGAACCCGGCCTAGCCCGCGGCGAGCAGTACTTC	CASSPGQEPGLARGEQYF
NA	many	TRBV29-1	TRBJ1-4	TGCAGCGCGCCTCGGGAGGGAGATGAAAAACTGTTTTTT	CSAPREGDEKLFF
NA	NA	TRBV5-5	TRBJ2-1	TGTGCCAGCAGCTTATCGACGGGGGAGTACAATGAGCAGTTCTTC	CASSLSTGEYNEQFF
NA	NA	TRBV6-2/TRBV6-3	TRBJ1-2	TGTGCCAGCAGCCCTAGCTCCTTCGGGGGGGCGAACTATGGCTACACCTTC	CASSPSSFGGANYGYTF
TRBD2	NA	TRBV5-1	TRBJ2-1	TGCGCCAGCAGCACGGGCTCTAGCGGGAGATACGAGCAGTTCTTC	CASSTGSSGRYEQFF
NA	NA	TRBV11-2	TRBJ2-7	TGTGCCAGCAGCTTATTACGAGTAAACTACGAGCAGTACTTC	CASSLLRVNYEQYF
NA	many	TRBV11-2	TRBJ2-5	TGTGCCAGCAGTACACCAGACCAGGGCCTACGGCAGACCCAGTACTTC	CASSTPDQGLRQTQYF
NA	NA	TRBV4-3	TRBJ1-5	TGCGCCAGCAGCCAAGATCGGTTTTGTCCTCAGCACCAGCATTTT	CASSQDRFCPQHQHF
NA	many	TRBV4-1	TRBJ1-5	TGCGCCAGCAGCCAAGAACGAGGGGGATCGACTAGGCAGCCCCAGCATTTT	CASSQERGGSTRQPQHF
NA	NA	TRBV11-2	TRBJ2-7	TGTGCCAGCAGCTTAGGGTGGGGTGGGGCGACAGTGAACTCCTACGAGCAGTACTTC	CASSLGWGGATVNSYEQYF
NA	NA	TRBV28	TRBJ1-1	TGTGCCAGCAGTTTAGACCCACCAAACACTGAGGCTTTCTTT	CASSLDPPNTEAFF
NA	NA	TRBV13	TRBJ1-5	TGTGCCAGCAGCTTGGGGGACAAATATAGCAATCAGCCCCAGCATTTT	CASSLGDKYSNQPQHF
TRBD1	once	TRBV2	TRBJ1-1	TGTGCCAGCAGGGTAGGGGGCGCGGACACTGAAGCTTTCTTT	CASRVGGADTEAFF